Below, 20 T cell receptor beta chains from the same sample are listed, as sequenced in a study of CD8+ T cells in alopecia areata (dated by TCRdb to the late 2010s). Sample time point, as interpreted from the label and publication: 4 weeks on oral tofacitinib. Taken with the paper, the label for treatment or condition translates to: oral pan-JAK inhibitor, 5-10 mg twice daily. The method behind the library was the immunoSEQ multiplex PCR assay. For TCR sequencing, RNA was extracted from every sample and reverse transcribed into cDNA to serve as template. The clones in this table, taken by TCRdb from immuneACCESS, are in-frame only. Not every clone is retained; where verified, under half of the shortfall comes from an unresolved V gene, and the cause of the rest is unknown. Present in this sample are approximately 42,000 clones, around three fifths of which were seen just once. The ten largest clones add up to roughly 22% of the sample.

Sequences were derived from CD8+ T cells sorted from blood, sampled at week 4, from a patient treated with tofacitinib. These receptors originate from a human donor with alopecia areata.

The chain recombines TRBV27 with TRBJ2-5; 7 nucleotides agree with TRBD2. V shed 6 bases, J shed 5 bases, and the junction held 9 bases outside the gene matches. CDR1 and CDR2 (germline): MNHEY, SMNVEV (reference sequence). The CDR3 has 14 amino acids. CDR3 in amino acids: CASSVIGGGETQYF. Here the CDR3 DNA reads TGTGCCAGCAGCGTGATCGGGGGAGGGGAGACCCAGTACTTC.

The chain links TRBV15 to TRBJ2-5, with 11 bases lining up with TRBD2. V was clipped by 5 bases and J by 2 bases; unmatched bases: 10. CDR1 is LNHNV, CDR2 YYDKDF, per germline (reference sequence). The CDR3 loop spans 17 amino acids. CDR3 DNA: TGTGCCACCAGCTCCTCCTCACTAGCGGGGGCGCAAGAGACCCAGTACTTC. Its translation: CATSSSSLAGAQETQYF.

The chain is built from TRBV5-4 and TRBJ1-1; maybe TRBD1 (5 bases). This CDR3 has 11 amino acids. Trimming removed 3 bases from V and 7 bases from J, with 7 bases in between. The germline V gene encodes CDR1 SGHNT and CDR2 YYREEE (reference sequence). The CDR3 nucleotides are TGTGCCAGCAGCTCGGGACTTGAAGCTTTCTTT. It translates to CASSSGLEAFF.

J is TRBJ1-2 and V is TRBV29-1; D not resolved. Trimming removed 5 bases at V and 6 bases at J, with 19 bases between. Per the germline V gene, CDR1 is SQVTM and CDR2 is ANQGSEA. The CDR3 covers 14 residues. CDR3 coding DNA: TGCAGCGTTCCAACCTCACAGCCGAGGGATGGCTACACCTTC. As protein: CSVPTSQPRDGYTF.

This clone occurred a few times. The rearrangement joins TRBV30 to TRBJ2-2; possible D gene TRBD1, 5 bases. V shed 4 bases and J shed 1 base, with 10 bases lying between them. Looked up from germline, CDR1 is GTSNPN and CDR2 is SVGIG (reference sequence). CDR3 length: 14 amino acids. The CDR3 sequence is CAWTNRGNTGELFF. The CDR3 DNA reads as TGTGCCTGGACCAATAGGGGGAACACCGGGGAGCTGTTTTTT.

The V call is TRBV5-1, the J call TRBJ2-7; D ambiguous. V was pared by 5 bases and J by 0 bases, with 3 bases between. The CDR3 totals 11 residues. Germline-derived CDR1 and CDR2 are SGHRS and YFSETQ. In DNA form, the CDR3 reads TGCGCCAGCAGGCTCTCCTACGAGCAGTACTTC. Amino acids: CASRLSYEQYF.

The chain has TRBV6-6 and TRBJ2-1; a possible D gene is TRBD1 (6 bases). CDR3 length: 12 amino acids. Trimming pared 7 bases from V and 9 bases from J, leaving 13 bases between. Germline-derived CDR1 and CDR2 are MNHNY and SVGAGI (reference sequence). The CDR3 is CASTHRASEQFF. In DNA form, the CDR3 reads TGTGCCAGCACTCACAGGGCCAGTGAGCAGTTCTTC.

This clone was seen a few times. This rearrangement joins TRBV29-1 to TRBJ2-7; TRBD1 agrees at 9 bases. The germline V gene has CDR1 SQVTM and CDR2 ANQGSEA. V lost 3 bases to trimming and J lost 5 bases; unmatched junction nucleotides: 11. The CDR3 consists of 15 residues. CDR3 amino acids: CSVDGVGQGSHEQYF. CDR3 sequence (DNA): TGCAGCGTTGATGGAGTGGGACAGGGCAGCCACGAGCAGTACTTC.

The chain recombines TRBV27 with TRBJ1-1; 7 nucleotides align to TRBD1. CDR3 size: 14 residues. The V gene's germline CDR1 is MNHEY and CDR2 SMNVEV (reference sequence). V lost 5 bases to trimming and J lost 4 bases; unmatched junction nucleotides: 7. This CDR3 reads CASSTDRAGTEAFF. The CDR3 DNA is TGTGCCAGCAGTACAGACAGGGCGGGCACTGAAGCTTTCTTT.

The rearrangement joins TRBV19 to TRBJ2-7; 15 bases fit TRBD2. The germline gives CDR1 LNHDA, CDR2 SQIVND (reference sequence). The CDR3 is 18 residues long. The trim removed 4 bases at V and 2 bases at J, leaving 9 bases unmatched. The CDR3 is CASSRGLAGGPLTYEQYF. DNA for the CDR3: TGTGCCAGTAGTAGGGGACTAGCGGGGGGCCCGCTGACCTACGAGCAGTACTTC.

The chain employs TRBV9 and TRBJ2-5, with 7 bases that match TRBD1. With 2 bases clipped from V and 0 bases from J, the junction kept 4 bases outside the gene matches. The CDR3 is made up of 15 amino acids. Germline V gene lookup returns CDR1 SGDLS and CDR2 YYNGEE. The CDR3 nucleotides are TGTGCCAGCAGCGTGGATGACAGGGACCAAGAGACCCAGTACTTC. It yields the protein CASSVDDRDQETQYF.

The rearrangement links TRBV27 to TRBJ2-7; D could derive from TRBD1 or TRBD2 (5 bases each). The V end lost 2 bases, the J end lost 3 bases, and 8 bases lay between the germline ends. CDR3 size: 13 residues. Per germline, CDR1 MNHEY and CDR2 SMNVEV (reference sequence). The CDR3 DNA reads TGTGCCAGCAGTTTAGGGACGTACTACGAGCAGTACTTC. It yields the protein CASSLGTYYEQYF.

The chain joins TRBV7-7 to TRBJ2-2; TRBD2 agrees at 14 bases. Germline loops: CDR1 SSHAT, CDR2 FNYEAQ (reference sequence). The CDR3 runs 16 residues. Trimming at V came to 5 bases and at J to 6 bases, leaving 5 bases not matched to a gene. The CDR3 here is CASSNGLAGGPGELFF. The CDR3 DNA reads TGTGCCAGCAGCAACGGACTAGCGGGGGGACCCGGGGAGCTGTTTTTT. Supplemented by reference TRBV7-7 and TRBJ2-2, the full variable domain reads GAGVSQSPRYKVTKRGQDVTLRCDPISSHATLYWYQQALGQGPEFLTYFNYEAQPDKSGLPSDRFSAERPEGSISTLTIQRTEQRDSAMYRCASSNGLAGGPGELFFGEGSRLTVL.

V gene TRBV5-1 combines with J gene TRBJ1-2; D is ambiguous. V was trimmed by 0 bases and J by 3 bases, leaving 9 bases between them. In germline, CDR1 is SGHRS, CDR2 YFSETQ. The CDR3 runs to 14 residues. Written as DNA, the CDR3 is TGCGCCAGCAGCTTGGTGTCCCGGGACTATGGCTACACCTTC. Translation gives CASSLVSRDYGYTF.

This clone was found a few times. The chain carries TRBV7-9 and TRBJ2-7; 8 nucleotides agree with TRBD1. The CDR3 extends over 15 amino acids. V lost 5 bases and J lost 2; bases outside the gene matches: 8. In germline, CDR1 is SEHNR, CDR2 FQNEAQ (reference sequence). The CDR3, as DNA: TGTGCCAGCAGCCAAGGACAGGGAACTCCCTACGAGCAGTACTTC. It specifies CASSQGQGTPYEQYF. The full variable domain, with the rest looked up from reference TRBV7-9 and TRBJ2-7, is DTGVSQNPRHKITKRGQNVTFRCDPISEHNRLYWYRQTLGQGPEFLTYFQNEAQLEKSRLLSDRFSAERPKGSFSTLEIQRTEQGDSAMYLCASSQGQGTPYEQYFGPGTRLTVT.

The chain combines TRBV28 with TRBJ2-1; D remains unclear. Trimming removed 6 bases from V and 4 bases from J, with 19 bases in between. The germline V gene has CDR1 MDHEN and CDR2 SYDVKM. The CDR3 is 16 residues long. The CDR3 DNA follows: TGTGCCAGCAGCCCCAAAGCACAGAGCCCTTACAATGAGCAGTTCTTC. As protein: CASSPKAQSPYNEQFF.

This clone was detected a few times. The chain is built from TRBV10-3 and TRBJ2-7, with D hard to call. Trimming took 2 bases from V and 2 from J, leaving 7 bases between them. Germline CDR1 reads ENHRY; CDR2 reads SYGVKD. This CDR3 region has 13 residues. The CDR3 DNA sequence: TGTGCCATCAGTGAGCCAGATACCTACGAGCAGTACTTC. It is translated as CAISEPDTYEQYF.

This chain connects TRBV2 to TRBJ2-7, with D perhaps TRBD2 (6 bases). The CDR3 is 12 amino acids. Germline CDR1 and CDR2: SNHLY and FYNNEI. V was pared by 8 bases and J by 3 bases, with 11 bases between. CDR3 nucleotide sequence: TGTGCCAGCGAGGGGCGGGGCTACGAGCAGTACTTC. Translation: CASEGRGYEQYF.

J is TRBJ2-6 and V is TRBV9; D call uncertain. The CDR3 loop spans 13 amino acids. Trimming shortened V by 5 bases and J by 2 bases, and 5 bases separated the two germline ends. Germline V gene lookup returns CDR1 SGDLS and CDR2 YYNGEE. This chain's CDR3 is CASRAAGANVLTF. In DNA form, the CDR3 reads TGTGCCAGCAGGGCAGCTGGGGCCAACGTCCTGACTTTC.

This chain joins TRBV7-9 and TRBJ2-7; D tentatively reads TRBD1 or TRBD2 (5 bases each). Trimming stripped 4 bases from V and 4 bases from J, with 11 bases between. The CDR3 is 13 amino acids. Germline values: CDR1 SEHNR, CDR2 FQNEAQ (reference sequence). The CDR3 sequence is CASSSGAYYEQYF. The CDR3, as DNA: TGTGCCAGCAGCTCCGGGGCATATTACGAGCAGTACTTC.